Here is one T cell receptor beta chain with its context. Its antigen is currently not known. This entry belongs to a study of cytomegalovirus exposure and HLA in healthy donors (dated by TCRdb to about 2017). Regarding the complete study: An earlier analysis of around 600 of the donors reported about 250 Gb of sequence data and some 100 million unique TCR beta sequences from 190 million or so T cells. An early release covering roughly 640 HLA-typed donors comprised approximately 300 gigabases of sequencing data and approximately 85 million unique TCR sequences. The genetic ancestry cluster associated with self-reported Caucasian donors included over 65% of the 300 to 400 genotyped donors. The study aimed to test whether signatures of past pathogen exposure could be identified by cataloging public T cell receptors. Using immunosequencing, the study profiled T cell repertoires from approximately 700 subjects and related those repertoires to cytomegalovirus serostatus. In addition to the first cohort of roughly 670 subjects, a separate validation cohort of 120 different subjects was used. The study combined high-throughput TCR immunosequencing, statistical association of individual TCRs with disease status, and machine learning to predict cytomegalovirus infection status. To study patterns of TCR occurrence, a later analysis re-analyzed previously published TCR beta repertoires from 650 to 750 donors and added high-resolution HLA genotyping. Rather than drawing on any new phenotypic data, the later analysis identified candidate immune exposures from TCR beta sequences and the way those sequences occurred across donors. An earlier analysis of around 540 of the donors applied high-throughput TCR beta sequencing to assess whether each TCR beta V gene segment acted as functional or pseudogenic. Donor age, sex, ethnicity and CMV serostatus were collected together with the repertoire data. In a later genetic analysis, genome-wide SNP genotypes for about three fifths of the roughly 670 donors were used, and that subset was treated as a discovery cohort. Every discovery cohort repertoire had been produced on one sequencing platform. Class I and class II HLA loci were covered by the typing at four-digit resolution. The number of donors typed differed by locus, with about 629-640 for A, B, C, DRB1 and DQB1, approximately 500 for DQA1, about 610 for DPA1, and under 490 for DPB1. Four or five DR-DQ haplotypes were handled as single units for association and clustering because linkage in the cohort was strong. On average, roughly 250,000 unique TCR beta nucleotide sequences were sequenced per donor among a few hundred genotyped donors of the cohort, with roughly 19% of those sequences being non-productive.

Overall results and qualifications from the work: A further reported finding was that TCR beta sequences accurately predicted the HLA-A and HLA-B alleles for most subjects in the first cohort. A cluster of highly shared sequence variants was judged likely to be a technical artifact of the sequencing pipeline. According to a later analysis, TCR association rates differed among HLA loci, with DRB1 alleles showing the most associated TCRs and HLA-C alleles showing the fewest. Because HLA typing was missing for some donors at each locus, association tests included only the typed subset. According to the authors, the approach could potentially be generalized to other disease states and immunological phenotypes. When HLA alleles, especially DR and DQ, strongly co-occurred, attributing TCR associations to individual alleles was difficult. In this cohort, only TCR beta chains were sequenced, and detectable features were limited by the absence of alpha or paired-chain data. The study gave a list of 150 to 200 TCR beta chains associated with cytomegalovirus. Because counts were too low, about 18 rarely observed V segments, including chromosome 9 orphons, were excluded from the earlier analysis of some 540 of the donors. According to a later analysis, most CMV-associated TCR beta chains appeared to be HLA-restricted, and the HLA associations seemed to be driven largely by CMV exposure. At a false discovery rate of 0.05, a later analysis linked fewer than 20,000 TCR beta sequences to specific HLA alleles. In an earlier analysis of around 500 of the donors, most TCR beta V segments appeared in productive rearrangements about 90% or about 30% of the time, broadly matching IMGT annotations. A later genetic analysis associated a missense DCLRE1C variant with V-gene and J-gene trimming of TCR beta chains, and an independent cohort replicated the association. Sequencing depth was assumed to be roughly uniform across donors in the presence/absence analyses, though that assumption may not hold. The classifier was reported to diagnose cytomegalovirus status with high specificity and sensitivity in both the original cohort and the validation cohort. The only immune exposure information available for the cohort was CMV serostatus. According to a later analysis, parvovirus B19, influenza, CMV and Epstein-Barr virus appeared linked to several top co-occurrence clusters. Compared with the roughly 600-donor mean, donors in an Asian-associated ancestry cluster had fewer N-insertions in productive TCRs, according to a later genetic analysis. While some public TCRs were present in many individuals, most TCR sequences turned up only very rarely across donors. Three of the identified cytomegalovirus-associated TCR beta chains were confirmed in vitro to be specific for cytomegalovirus antigens. A later analysis found that HLA-associated TCR beta chains were more clonally expanded and had lower generation probabilities than equally common non-associated chains. Correlated functional status among segregating V segments might be attributable to linkage disequilibrium, but an unknown experimental factor could not be ruled out. Because the 87-base-pair reads could not distinguish some IMGT-functional V segments, including TRBV6-2 and TRBV6-3, those segments were excluded.

Taken from cysteine to phenylalanine, the CDR3 has 16 residues. Here the CDR3 DNA is all that survives: 48 bases in frame from base 1. From the germline V gene, CDR1 is LGHNA and CDR2 is YNFKEQ. Trimming leaves V shorter by 6 bases and J shorter by 4 bases, with the junction holding 11 bases beyond the gene matches. In total, 630 or so healthy bone marrow donors made up the cohort. At the time of sampling, all cohort members were nominally healthy, though unrecorded immune exposures were likely present. The donor was CMV seronegative and belonged to the group of approximately 320 seronegative cohort members. A peripheral blood sample was collected from each donor, and TCR beta sequencing was performed on peripheral blood mononuclear cells. The Qiagen DNeasy Blood Extraction Kit was used to extract genomic DNA from the blood cell samples. Libraries were made using the immunoSEQ multiplex PCR assay. For the multiplex PCR, a mixture combining 60 forward primers for TCR Vbeta segments and 13 reverse primers for TCR Jbeta segments was used. Amplification of the CDR3 region of rearranged TCR beta genes was performed with a multiplex PCR assay on genomic DNA. The Illumina HiSeq System was used to sequence the amplified TCR beta libraries as 87-base-pair reads. The paper's processing steps were these. Across the roughly 670 repertoires, a later analysis counted some 80 million unique TCR beta chains, roughly 11 million of which were shared by at least two donors. A nearest-neighbor algorithm error-corrected the raw reads and collapsed the reads into unique sequences, merging closely related sequences to remove PCR and sequencing errors. CDR3 sequences were aligned to IMGT reference sequences to assign V, D and J gene segments. Each retained sequence needed at least a six-nucleotide match to both a V gene segment and a J gene segment. Rearrangements were classified as productive when the CDR3 lacked stop codons and remained in frame with V and J, and all other rearrangements were classified as non-productive. CDR3 was defined by IMGT convention, running from the second conserved V-encoded cysteine to the conserved J-encoded phenylalanine. The earlier analysis of a few hundred of the donors excluded any sequence lacking an unambiguous match to a single V gene segment. An earlier analysis of 550 to 650 of the donors classified V segments as functional when productive rearrangements were above 56.7% and as segregating when the standard deviation between donors was above 5%. A statistical classification framework was built for diagnosing cytomegalovirus status from the catalog of TCR beta chain sequences. In a later analysis, TCR nucleotide sequences were compared against IMGT/GENE-DB human TR gene sequences so that V and J genes could be assigned. The TCRdist pipeline was used in a later analysis to assign CDR3 sequences and most-parsimonious VDJ recombination scenarios. In a later analysis, each TCR beta chain was defined by its CDR3 amino acid sequence together with its V-gene family, and reads without a unique V-gene family were excluded. As a way to deal with suspected cross-contamination and a sequencing artifact, a later analysis dropped over 550 nucleotide sequences that were highly shared and had low generation probability. In a later analysis, a clonal expansion index was calculated for each public chain from normalized within-repertoire ranks of inferred template counts. A later analysis computed generation probabilities with a VDJ recombination model fitted to out-of-frame rearrangements, and checked the results against IGoR. A later analysis scored TCR-TCR, TCR-HLA and TCR-CMV co-occurrence with hypergeometric tests, applying a repertoire-size bias correction to TCR pairs. To estimate false discovery rates, a later analysis permuted the HLA or CMV assignments 20 times. In a later analysis, co-occurring TCRs were grouped using DBSCAN, with TCRdist sequence similarity added in when clustering inside HLA-allele-positive subsets. Co-occurrence clustering excluded repertoires with fewer than 30,000 or more than 120,000 public chains, plus five with anomalous nucleotide sharing. TCRdb obtained this table from immuneACCESS and retained in-frame rearrangements with V and J assigned. These tables miss some clones; where compared with another copy, unresolved V genes account for less than half of the shortfall, and the remainder is unexplained. From that table come the V and J calls and clone size; the DNA was used to work out D and trimming. The sample's records list approximately 120,000 clones. About 2.2% of the sample is taken by the ten largest.

Recombination joined TRBV4-2 with TRBJ2-2; TRBD2 agrees with 7 junctional bases. Material: PBMCs. This TCR was sampled from a man aged 40-50 years in good health and CMV-seronegative. For the CDR3, the sequence is CASRPEATSRTGELFF. The nucleotides read TGTGCCAGCAGACCTGAGGCGACTAGCCGCACCGGGGAGCTGTTTTTT.